This T cell receptor (beta chain) was observed in a study of blood T cell repertoires in COVID-19. Turning to the study itself: The United States, Italy and Spain supplied acute and convalescent COVID-19 samples. PBMCs, B-cell-depleted T cells, or T cells provided the cDNA or gDNA that made up the material.

Method: immunoSEQ multiplex PCR; TCRdb's copy keeps in-frame clones and lacks some. The table lists 130,000 to 150,000 clones, over 75% of them singletons. The CDR3 contains 16 residues. CDR1 and CDR2 from the germline V gene are LNHNV and YYDKDF (reference sequence). V was pared by 0 bases and J by 0 bases, with 9 bases between. V and J are TRBV15 and TRBJ2-1; maybe TRBD2 (5 bases). The sample comprised peripheral blood. This receptor was obtained from a woman aged 45-59 years with acute or convalescent COVID-19. The CDR3 is CATSRDTGSSYNEQFF. The CDR3 DNA follows: TGTGCCACCAGCAGAGATACGGGGAGCTCCTACAATGAGCAGTTCTTC.